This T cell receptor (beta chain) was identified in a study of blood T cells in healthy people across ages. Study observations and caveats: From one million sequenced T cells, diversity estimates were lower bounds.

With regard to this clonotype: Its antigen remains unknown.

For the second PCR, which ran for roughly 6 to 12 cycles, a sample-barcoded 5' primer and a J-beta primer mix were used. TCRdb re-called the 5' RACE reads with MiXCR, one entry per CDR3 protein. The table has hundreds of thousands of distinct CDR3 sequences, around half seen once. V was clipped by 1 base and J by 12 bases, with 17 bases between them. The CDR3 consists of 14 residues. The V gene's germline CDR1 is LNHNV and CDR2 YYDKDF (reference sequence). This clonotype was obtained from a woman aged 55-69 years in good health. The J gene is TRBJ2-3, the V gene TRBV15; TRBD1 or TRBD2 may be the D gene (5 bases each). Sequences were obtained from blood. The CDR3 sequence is CATSRAGTPLLQYF. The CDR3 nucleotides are TGTGCCACCAGCAGAGCCGGGACCCCTTTGCTTCAGTATTTT.